These 13 T cell receptor beta chains originate from one sample sequenced in a study of human T cells and chemical hapten exposure. TCRdb reprocessed the RACE reads via MiXCR and lists one record per CDR3 protein. The table lists more than 95,000 distinct CDR3 sequences, over 10% of them singletons. Time point denoted: patch test 1, 2 weeks after DPC sensitization. As for treatment: therapeutic diphenylcyclopropenone sensitization with weekly scalp DPC. The sequencing used whole blood, collected in connection with sensitization to the hapten diphenylcyclopropenone (DPC). Every receptor here comes from a woman aged 45-60 years with alopecia areata. Some clones in this sample may be carry-over from other donors' samples.

This clonotype was recorded a few times. V is TRBV24-1 and J is TRBJ1-6; 7 bases are shared with TRBD1. CDR3 size: 14 residues. Germline CDR1 reads KGHDR; CDR2 reads SFDVKD. Losses at the gene ends were 5 bases for V and 7 bases for J; bases not matched to a gene: 4. The CDR3 loop reads CATSAGQLNSPLHF. The CDR3 DNA follows: TGTGCCACCAGTGCGGGACAGCTGAATTCACCCCTCCACTTT.

This clonotype was counted a few times. The chain combines TRBV28 with TRBJ2-3; D is uncertain. The CDR3 runs to 11 residues. Germline lookup yields CDR1 MDHEN and CDR2 SYDVKM. Trimming shortened V by 8 bases and J by 7 bases, and 10 bases separated the two germline ends. In nucleotides, the CDR3 is TGTGCCAGCGGCCAGGCAAATACGCAGTATTTT. This codes for CASGQANTQYF.

The genes are TRBV19 and TRBJ2-7; 9 nucleotides line up with TRBD1. The CDR3 extends over 15 amino acids. V shed 5 bases and J 5 bases; nucleotides not matched to a gene: 10. CDR1 is LNHDA, CDR2 SQIVND, per germline (reference sequence). The CDR3 reads CASSLSGTGSHEQYF. In DNA form, the CDR3 reads TGTGCCAGTAGTCTTTCCGGGACAGGGTCACACGAGCAGTACTTC.

This clonotype was counted only a few times. The V call is TRBV28, the J call TRBJ2-5, with TRBD2 matching 7 bases. The V and J ends lost 5 bases and 3 bases, in that order; junction bases with no gene match: 9. Germline CDR1 reads MDHEN; CDR2 reads SYDVKM. The CDR3 spans 15 residues. The CDR3 DNA reads as TGTGCCAGCAGTCTCTTCACGAGCGGGGAAGAGACCCAGTACTTC. It translates to CASSLFTSGEETQYF.

This clonotype was counted ten times or more. The chain links TRBV28 to TRBJ1-1; D is unclear. The CDR3 extends over 15 amino acids. The germline gives CDR1 MDHEN, CDR2 SYDVKM. V dropped 5 bases and J dropped 0 bases, with 13 bases sitting between them. The chain's CDR3 is CASSLVPQVNTEAFF. The CDR3 nucleotides read TGTGCCAGCAGTCTTGTTCCCCAAGTGAACACTGAAGCTTTCTTT.

A few counts support this clonotype. The rearrangement uses TRBV29-1 and TRBJ1-1; D is undetermined. Trimming removed 4 bases at V and 0 bases at J, with 12 bases between. The CDR3 loop spans 14 amino acids. Germline CDR1 is SQVTM and CDR2 is ANQGSEA. In nucleotides, the CDR3 is TGCAGCGTTGTTCGACCAGGTATGAACACTGAAGCTTTCTTT. Translated: CSVVRPGMNTEAFF.

Only a few counts were recorded for this clonotype. The chain couples TRBV6-2 or TRBV6-3 to TRBJ1-5; perhaps TRBD1 as D (6 bases). CDR3 length equals 13 residues. In germline, CDR1 is MNHEY, CDR2 SVGEGT. V gave up 8 bases and J gave up 4 bases, with 12 bases separating them. In DNA, the CDR3 is TGTGCCAGCGCGGACAGTCGAAATCAGCCCCAGCATTTT. This encodes CASADSRNQPQHF.

This chain uses TRBV12-3 or TRBV12-4 with TRBJ2-1; D assignment may be TRBD1 or TRBD2 (5 bases each). V gave up 6 bases and J gave up 16 bases, with 16 bases separating them. This CDR3 has 11 amino acids. For the CDR3, the DNA is TGTGCCAGCAGCCCGGGGACGGCACCTTTCTTC. This gives the protein CASSPGTAPFF.

In this sample, this clonotype turned up many times. J is TRBJ1-3 and V is TRBV12-3 or TRBV12-4; 9 positions agree with TRBD1. With V trimmed by 7 bases and J by 2 bases, 12 bases remained unmatched. The CDR3 is 17 amino acids. The CDR3, as DNA: TGTGCCAGCATTCCTAGGACAGGGGCTTTCCCTGGAAACACCATATATTTT. Amino acid sequence: CASIPRTGAFPGNTIYF.

This clonotype was seen a few times. The chain couples TRBV12-3 or TRBV12-4 to TRBJ2-2; 7 nucleotides agree with TRBD1. This CDR3 has 17 residues. V lost 6 bases and J lost 0; bases outside the gene matches: 10. CDR3 region: CASSTTGSLSNTGELFF. The CDR3 DNA is TGTGCCAGCAGCACGACAGGGTCCCTATCGAACACCGGGGAGCTGTTTTTT.

The sample holds many counts of this clonotype. This sequence joins TRBV7-9 and TRBJ2-3, with 10 bases that match TRBD2. With V trimmed by 2 bases and J by 4 bases, 0 bases remained unmatched. The CDR3 sequence is 14 residues long. Per the germline V gene, CDR1 is SEHNR and CDR2 is FQNEAQ (reference sequence). The CDR3 loop reads CASSLLAGADTQYF. CDR3 nucleotide sequence: TGTGCCAGCAGCTTACTAGCGGGAGCAGATACGCAGTATTTT. Full variable domain (remainder filled in from reference TRBV7-9 and TRBJ2-3): DTGVSQNPRHKITKRGQNVTFRCDPISEHNRLYWYRQTLGQGPEFLTYFQNEAQLEKSRLLSDRFSAERPKGSFSTLEIQRTEQGDSAMYLCASSLLAGADTQYFGPGTRLTVL.

There are a few counts of this clonotype. This sequence joins TRBV28 and TRBJ2-5, with D possibly matching TRBD1 (6 bases). CDR1 and CDR2 (germline): MDHEN, SYDVKM. Trimming pared 5 bases from V and 4 bases from J, leaving 14 bases between. CDR3 length: 14 amino acids. The CDR3 loop is CASSPGDNRETQYF. The CDR3 bases are TGTGCCAGCAGTCCCGGGGACAACCGAGAGACCCAGTACTTC.

The chain combines TRBV20-1 with TRBJ2-5; no reliable D call. The CDR3 contains 9 residues. The germline CDR1 and CDR2 sequences are DFQATT and SNEGSKA (reference sequence). Between the trimmed V and J ends, which lost 7 bases and 10 bases, there was a span of 10 bases. The CDR3 nucleotides read TGCAGTGGAGAAAGGGACCAGTACTTC. Translation: CSGERDQYF.